Below are 29 T cell receptor beta chains sequenced from a single sample in a study of a mutant IDH1 vaccine in newly diagnosed glioma (dated by TCRdb to the early 2020s). Their target antigens are unknown. The library was prepared using the immunoSEQ multiplex PCR assay. TCRdb holds this immuneACCESS table with in-frame rearrangements only. Some clones are missing; in checked studies, unresolved V genes explain under half, and the rest has no known cause. The sample records fewer than 70,000 clones, more than 85% of which are singletons. 2% to 2.5% of the sample goes to the ten largest clones. What the time point label conveys for this sample: week 35, safety follow-up. Each vaccine dose was 300 ug of a 20-mer mutant IDH1 peptide in Montanide, given subcutaneously with topical imiquimod. The material was PBMCs, obtained from a glioma patient whose treatment included an IDH1 peptide vaccine. The receptors here all came from a man aged 30 to 39 with glioma.

The chain employs TRBV7-6 and TRBJ2-2; possibly TRBD1 or TRBD2 for D (5 bases each). Germline V CDR1 and CDR2: SGHVS, FNYEAQ. The V gene lost 0 bases and the J gene lost 3 bases, with 14 bases spanning the gap. The CDR3 covers 17 residues. The CDR3 loop is CASSLAGERYHTGELFF. As DNA, the CDR3 is TGTGCCAGCAGCTTAGCGGGGGAAAGGTACCACACCGGGGAGCTGTTTTTT.

Concerning this clone itself: A junction boundary mismatches the germline segment, possibly from a read error. The chain combines TRBV11-2 with TRBJ2-1, with D possibly being TRBD2 (7 bases). Germline lookup yields CDR1 SGHAT and CDR2 FQNNGV. This CDR3 is 16 amino acids long. For the CDR3, the DNA is TGTGCCAGCAGCTTAGTGGCGGGGGCCTCCCACAATGAGCAGTTCTTC. Residues: CASSLVAGASHNEQFF.

The rearrangement joins TRBV6-6 to TRBJ2-5, with 7 bases identical to TRBD2. V dropped 4 bases and J dropped 5; count of bases not matched to a gene: 10. The CDR3 consists of 15 residues. Germline V gene sequence: CDR1 MNHNY, CDR2 SVGAGI (reference sequence). In DNA form, the CDR3 reads TGTGCCAGCAGTTCCGCAGCGGGGACCCTTGAGACCCAGTACTTC. This translates into CASSSAAGTLETQYF.

This chain uses TRBV5-6 with TRBJ2-3; no firm D call. This CDR3 spans 14 amino acids. Trimming removed 0 bases at V and 2 bases at J, with 7 bases between. Germline loops: CDR1 SGHDT, CDR2 YYEEEE. CDR3 in amino acids: CASSLGTNTDTQYF. In DNA, the CDR3 is TGTGCCAGCAGCTTGGGAACCAACACAGATACGCAGTATTTT.

This clone was detected a few times. The gene calls are TRBV5-1 and TRBJ2-5; tentative D call: TRBD2 (6 bases). The CDR3 spans 15 residues. V lost 0 bases and J 7 bases, leaving 16 bases between the germline ends. Germline lookup yields CDR1 SGHRS and CDR2 YFSETQ. CDR3 sequence reads: CASSLAGSEEGTQYF. In DNA form, the CDR3 reads TGCGCCAGCAGCTTGGCGGGCAGTGAGGAGGGGACCCAGTACTTC.

The genes are TRBV4-3 and TRBJ1-2, with 10 nucleotides matching TRBD1. Germline-derived CDR1 and CDR2 are LGHNA and YSLEER. The CDR3 totals 14 residues. Trimming at V came to 5 bases and at J to 4 bases, leaving 4 bases not matched to a gene. CDR3 amino acids: CASSRTGGGYGYTF. CDR3 bases: TGCGCCAGCAGCAGGACAGGGGGTGGCTATGGCTACACCTTC.

This rearrangement joins TRBV19 to TRBJ2-1, with 9 bases identical to TRBD2. The ends lost 4 bases at V and 2 bases at J; junction bases unmatched: 6. Germline assignment: CDR1 LNHDA and CDR2 SQIVND (reference sequence). There are 16 residues in the CDR3. In nucleotides, the CDR3 is TGTGCCAGTAGTAGCGGGAGGGCCTACACCTACAATGAGCAGTTCTTC. It encodes CASSSGRAYTYNEQFF.

This chain links TRBV29-1 with TRBJ2-1; D perhaps matches TRBD1 (5 bases). Trimming stripped 4 bases from V and 8 bases from J, with 12 bases between. The length of the CDR3 is 12 residues. Germline V gene sequence: CDR1 SQVTM, CDR2 ANQGSEA. CDR3 coding DNA: TGCAGCGTTGTTACAGGTATCCATGAGCAGTTCTTC. Translated, it gives CSVVTGIHEQFF.

The CDR3 DNA reads as TGCAGCGTTGAGTATGGCGAGCAGTACTTC. Its translation: CSVEYGEQYF. This chain connects TRBV29-1 to TRBJ2-7; D ambiguous. V was clipped by 3 bases and J by 6 bases, with 6 bases between them. Germline CDR1 is SQVTM and CDR2 is ANQGSEA. This CDR3 spans 10 amino acids.

The chain has TRBV27 and TRBJ2-2, with 8 positions matching TRBD1. There are 15 residues in the CDR3. The J segment lost 1 base and the V segment lost 11 bases, leaving 9 bases of the junction unmatched. Germline CDR1 is MNHEY and CDR2 is SMNVEV (reference sequence). The CDR3 sequence is CAPRGQERNTGELFF. CDR3 bases: TGTGCCCCCAGGGGACAGGAAAGGAACACCGGGGAGCTGTTTTTT.

V is TRBV19 and J is TRBJ2-5; maybe TRBD1 (6 bases). Judging by the DNA end, TRBJ2-7 fits better; the J call may be wrong. Germline lookup yields CDR1 LNHDA and CDR2 SQIVND (reference sequence). The CDR3 has 14 amino acids. The CDR3 coding sequence is TGTGCCAGTAGTGAGACCAGGGGTCCCTACGAGCAGTACTTC. Protein sequence: CASSETRGPYEQYF.

This clone was picked up a small number of times. This chain connects TRBV6-1 to TRBJ2-1, with TRBD2 identical over 10 bases. The CDR3 sequence is 14 residues long. V shed 5 bases and J 10 bases; nucleotides not matched to a gene: 8. In germline, CDR1 is MNHNS, CDR2 SASEGT. The CDR3 nucleotides are TGTGCCAGCAGTCCATTAGCGGGAGGACAGGAGCAGTTCTTC. This codes for CASSPLAGGQEQFF.

The chain has TRBV29-1 and TRBJ1-1; D may be TRBD1 (5 bases). CDR1 is SQVTM, CDR2 ANQGSEA, per germline. The CDR3 covers 14 residues. Trimming left V 6 bases short and J 1 base short, with 15 bases between. The chain's CDR3 is CSVSVDIGNTEAFF. CDR3 coding DNA: TGCAGCGTGTCCGTGGACATCGGGAACACTGAAGCTTTCTTT.

The rearrangement links TRBV28 to TRBJ2-5; 7 positions match TRBD1. The CDR3 runs 13 residues. The ends lost 8 bases at V and 5 bases at J; junction bases unmatched: 8. Germline V gene data show CDR1 as MDHEN and CDR2 as SYDVKM. The CDR3 sequence: CASRKGGTETQYF. CDR3 nucleotide sequence: TGTGCCAGCCGAAAAGGGGGCACGGAGACCCAGTACTTC.

V is TRBV6-6 and J is TRBJ1-1; D is unresolved. Trimming removed 5 bases at V and 0 bases at J, with 13 bases between. This CDR3 spans 15 amino acids. From germline, CDR1 is MNHNY and CDR2 SVGAGI (reference sequence). The CDR3 DNA is TGTGCCAGCAGTGGAGGTGGGGTTATGAACACTGAAGCTTTCTTT. Amino acid sequence: CASSGGGVMNTEAFF.

The chain is built from TRBV4-2 and TRBJ1-4; 9 positions agree with TRBD1. The germline CDR1 and CDR2 sequences are LGHNA and YNFKEQ. The CDR3 sequence is 18 residues long. J lost 7 bases, V lost 3 bases, and 15 bases had no gene match. For the CDR3, the DNA is TGTGCCAGCAGCCAGGGACAGGGAGGTTTTGTGTCGGGTGAAAAACTGTTTTTT. It specifies CASSQGQGGFVSGEKLFF.

The V call is TRBV7-9, the J call TRBJ1-1; no firm D call. Per germline, CDR1 SEHNR and CDR2 FQNEAQ (reference sequence). The CDR3 is 12 residues long. Trimming cost V 2 bases and J 10 bases, with 11 bases left between them. The CDR3 is CASSLIGDTAFF. The DNA of the CDR3 is TGTGCCAGCAGCTTAATCGGGGATACAGCTTTCTTT.

The rearrangement joins TRBV5-6 to TRBJ2-1; D call uncertain. The CDR3 extends over 11 amino acids. Trimming pared 4 bases from V and 8 bases from J, leaving 7 bases between. The germline CDR1 and CDR2 sequences are SGHDT and YYEEEE. CDR3 in amino acids: CASSRKDEQFF. CDR3 nucleotides: TGTGCCAGCAGCCGGAAGGATGAGCAGTTCTTC.

This chain links TRBV18 with TRBJ2-1, with 13 bases lining up with TRBD2. The CDR3 extends over 17 amino acids. The germline gives CDR1 KGHSH, CDR2 LQKENI. V shed 4 bases, J shed 3 bases, and the junction held 6 bases outside the gene matches. In nucleotides, the CDR3 is TGTGCCAGCTCACTGGAGGGACTAGCGGGAAACTACAATGAGCAGTTCTTC. It codes for CASSLEGLAGNYNEQFF.

In this sample, this clone turned up a few times. The junction differs from germline at one of its ends, possibly a read error. In DNA form, the CDR3 reads TGTGCCAGCAGCTTAGTTTGGCAGGGGGCTGAGGCTTTCTTT. This gives the protein CASSLVWQGAEAFF. This chain uses TRBV7-2 with TRBJ1-1; 8 bases fit TRBD1. Germline V lookup: CDR1 SGHTA, CDR2 FQGNSA. The CDR3 length is 14 residues.

The chain links TRBV19 to TRBJ1-1; the match to TRBD1 covers 10 bases. Trimming removed 8 bases from V and 4 bases from J; junction bases left unmatched: 10. The CDR3 consists of 15 residues. CDR1 is LNHDA and CDR2 is SQIVND in the germline V gene (reference sequence). CDR3 nucleotides: TGTGCCAGTCGGACCCGACAGGGGGCAATCACTGAAGCTTTCTTT. It encodes CASRTRQGAITEAFF.

The chain recombines TRBV7-2 with TRBJ1-4, with a possible D match to TRBD1 (5 bases). Germline CDR1 SGHTA, CDR2 FQGNSA. The CDR3 sequence is 15 residues long. With 2 bases removed from V and 0 bases from J, the gap between germline ends came to 7 bases. This CDR3 reads CASSLQGSTNEKLFF. The CDR3 coding sequence is TGTGCCAGCAGCTTACAGGGATCAACTAATGAAAAACTGTTTTTT.

V gene TRBV19 combines with J gene TRBJ2-3; 12 bases align to TRBD2. V lost 3 bases to trimming and J lost 6 bases; unmatched junction nucleotides: 7. This CDR3 spans 16 amino acids. Germline CDR1 and CDR2: LNHDA and SQIVND (reference sequence). CDR3 in DNA: TGTGCCAGTAGTATTGGACTAGCGGGACTAATGGATACGCAGTATTTT. This codes for CASSIGLAGLMDTQYF.

In this sample, this clone turned up once. The chain employs TRBV10-3 and TRBJ1-1; possible D gene TRBD1, 5 bases. Per the germline V gene, CDR1 is ENHRY and CDR2 is SYGVKD. Deletions cut 3 bases from V and 4 bases from J, with 9 bases between. The CDR3 loop spans 13 amino acids. CDR3 coding DNA: TGTGCCATCAGTGACAGGGCAGGCACTGAAGCTTTCTTT. Its protein is CAISDRAGTEAFF.

The rearrangement uses TRBV5-4 and TRBJ1-2; D perhaps matches TRBD1 (5 bases). V was pared by 4 bases and J by 6 bases, with 16 bases between. Germline V CDR1 and CDR2: SGHNT, YYREEE (reference sequence). The CDR3 is 14 residues long. The CDR3 nucleotides read TGTGCCAGCAGCAACGCAGGGAGTAAGAATGGCTACACCTTC. This codes for CASSNAGSKNGYTF.

A word on this clone: This same CDR3 is encoded by further DNA sequences in the sample. V and J are TRBV27 and TRBJ1-1; tentatively, D is TRBD1 (5 bases). V lost 3 bases and J 6 bases, leaving 11 bases between the germline ends. CDR1 is MNHEY, CDR2 SMNVEV, per germline (reference sequence). This CDR3 is 13 amino acids long. The CDR3 sequence is CASSFGQGAEAFF. In DNA form, the CDR3 reads TGTGCCAGCAGTTTTGGGCAGGGCGCTGAAGCTTTCTTT.

This chain uses TRBV6-5 with TRBJ2-5, with 8 bases fitting TRBD2. Germline V gene lookup returns CDR1 MNHEY and CDR2 SVGAGI. V lost 6 bases and J lost 5; bases outside the gene matches: 5. The CDR3 totals 13 residues. CDR3 loop: CASRGAGGETQYF. The CDR3 nucleotides read TGTGCCAGCAGGGGCGCGGGAGGTGAGACCCAGTACTTC.

The V and J genes are TRBV11-2 and TRBJ1-1, with D uncertain. With 2 bases removed from V and 8 bases from J, the gap between germline ends came to 9 bases. CDR3 length: 12 residues. The germline CDR1 and CDR2 sequences are SGHAT and FQNNGV. CDR3 loop: CASSLSMDEAFF. CDR3 nucleotide sequence: TGTGCCAGCAGCTTATCGATGGACGAAGCTTTCTTT.

This clone was counted between two and nine times. The V call is TRBV5-4, the J call TRBJ1-2; 8 bases line up with TRBD1. The CDR3 has 14 residues. CDR1 is SGHNT and CDR2 is YYREEE in the germline V gene (reference sequence). The ends lost 3 bases at V and 8 bases at J; junction bases unmatched: 9. CDR3: CASSSAGDRGGYTF. The DNA of the CDR3 is TGTGCCAGCAGCTCCGCCGGCGACAGGGGCGGCTACACCTTC.